This entry describes one T cell receptor beta chain. Its antigen remains undetermined. Per-nucleotide qualities are absent, and no much larger clonotype sits a single base away. In total, just over 650 healthy bone marrow donors made up the cohort. All cohort members were sampled while nominally healthy, although unrecorded immune exposures were likely present. The donor tested CMV seronegative, placing the donor among the 352 seronegative members of the cohort. Every donor gave a peripheral blood sample, and the peripheral blood mononuclear cells from that sample were used for TCR beta sequencing. The Qiagen DNeasy Blood Extraction Kit was used to extract genomic DNA from the blood cell samples. The CDR3 covers 15 residues, taking in both the cysteine and the phenylalanine. Solely the CDR3 DNA is kept, with 45 bases framed from the first base. CDR1 and CDR2 were assigned from the germline V gene as SGHRS and YFSETQ. The junction carries 14 bases between V and J, which are trimmed by 0 bases and 5 bases respectively.

This specimen belongs to a study of cytomegalovirus exposure and HLA in healthy donors (dated 2017 in TCRdb). Study-level background: In an earlier analysis of 587 of the donors, 250 to 350 Gb of sequence data and just under 120 million unique TCR beta sequences from 150 million to 200 million T cells were reported. The aim of the study was to test whether cataloging public T cell receptors could identify signatures of past pathogen exposure. Among some 410 genotyped donors of the cohort, an average of approximately 220,000 unique TCR beta nucleotide sequences was sequenced per donor, of which roughly 17% were non-productive. In a later genetic analysis, genome-wide SNP genotypes for about 55% of the roughly 700 donors were used, and that subset was treated as a discovery cohort. Typing coverage varied by locus: roughly 620-630 donors for A, B, C, DRB1 and DQB1; around 560 for DQA1; more than 600 for DPA1; more than 450 for DPB1. Roughly five DR-DQ haplotypes were handled as single units for association and clustering because linkage in the cohort was strong. Among the roughly 400 genotyped donors, around 81% belonged to the genetic ancestry cluster associated with self-reported Caucasian donors. To predict cytomegalovirus infection status, the study brought together high-throughput TCR immunosequencing, statistical association of individual TCRs with disease status, and machine learning. HLA typing covered class I and class II loci at four-digit resolution. A later analysis re-examined previously published TCR beta repertoires from 500 to 700 donors and added high-resolution HLA genotyping to investigate patterns of TCR occurrence. Rather than drawing on any new phenotypic data, the later analysis identified candidate immune exposures from TCR beta sequences and the way those sequences occurred across donors. The study used immunosequencing to profile the T cell repertoires of several hundred subjects and linked those repertoires to cytomegalovirus serostatus. Every discovery cohort repertoire had been produced on one sequencing platform. Approximately 300 gigabases of sequencing data and approximately 91 million unique TCR sequences made up an early release that covered under 750 HLA-typed donors. In addition to the first cohort of around 670 subjects, a separate validation cohort of approximately 130 different subjects was used. To decide whether each TCR beta V gene segment behaved as functional or pseudogenic, an earlier analysis of fewer than 750 of the donors relied on high-throughput TCR beta sequencing. Alongside the repertoire data, information on donor age, sex, ethnicity and CMV serostatus was compiled. Paper-wide results and their limitations: A later analysis found that HLA-associated TCR beta chains were more clonally expanded and had lower generation probabilities than equally common non-associated chains. The classifier was reported to diagnose cytomegalovirus status with high specificity and sensitivity in both the original and validation cohorts. In vitro tests confirmed that a few of the cytomegalovirus-associated TCR beta chains recognize cytomegalovirus antigens. A further reported finding was that TCR beta sequences accurately predicted the HLA-A and HLA-B alleles for most subjects in the first cohort. The authors suggested that the approach could potentially be generalized to other disease states and immunological phenotypes. Compared with the roughly 700-donor mean, donors in an Asian-associated ancestry cluster had fewer N-insertions in productive TCRs, according to a later genetic analysis. A total of about 150 TCR beta chains were listed by the study as associated with cytomegalovirus. At a false discovery rate of 0.05, a later analysis linked around 15,000 TCR beta sequences to specific HLA alleles. The cohort was sequenced for TCR beta chains only, and without alpha or paired-chain data the features that could be detected were limited. Several of the top co-occurrence clusters appeared to be linked to parvovirus B19, influenza, CMV and Epstein-Barr virus, according to a later analysis. A cluster of highly shared sequence variants was judged likely to be a technical artifact of the sequencing pipeline. A later analysis found that most CMV-associated TCR beta chains appeared HLA-restricted, with HLA associations seemingly driven largely by CMV exposure. HLA typing was unavailable for some donors at each locus, so association tests used only the typed subset. Most TCR sequences were observed very rarely across donors, whereas some public TCRs were present in many individuals. V-gene and J-gene trimming of TCR beta chains was associated with a missense DCLRE1C variant in a later genetic analysis, and the association was replicated in an independent cohort. When HLA alleles, especially DR and DQ, strongly co-occurred, attributing TCR associations to individual alleles was difficult. In an earlier analysis of about 600 of the donors, most TCR beta V segments appeared in productive rearrangements about 90% or about 30% of the time, broadly matching IMGT annotations. Presence/absence analyses assumed roughly uniform sequencing depth across donors, an assumption that may not hold. A later analysis found that TCR association rates varied across HLA loci, with DRB1 alleles showing the most associated TCRs and HLA-C alleles the fewest. CMV serostatus was the only immune exposure information available for the cohort. Some IMGT-functional V segments, including TRBV6-2 and TRBV6-3, could not be distinguished by the 87-base-pair reads and were therefore excluded. Over 15 rarely observed V segments, including chromosome 9 orphons, were excluded from the earlier analysis of some 590 of the donors because counts were too low. Linkage disequilibrium might explain the correlated functional status among segregating V segments, but an unknown experimental factor could not be ruled out.

The library was produced with the immunoSEQ multiplex PCR assay. For the multiplex PCR, a mixture combining 60 forward primers for TCR Vbeta segments and 13 reverse primers for TCR Jbeta segments was used. A multiplex PCR assay on genomic DNA amplified the CDR3 region of rearranged TCR beta genes. Amplified TCR beta libraries were sequenced as 87-base-pair reads on the Illumina HiSeq System. As for the authors' bioinformatics: In a later analysis, 80 million or so unique TCR beta chains were counted across the 690 or so repertoires, and roughly 11 million of these chains were shared by at least two donors. A nearest-neighbor algorithm error-corrected the raw reads and collapsed the reads into unique sequences, merging closely related sequences to remove PCR and sequencing errors. Alignment of CDR3 sequences to IMGT reference sequences was used to assign V, D and J gene segments. Each retained sequence needed at least a six-nucleotide match to both a V gene segment and a J gene segment. A rearrangement was called productive if the CDR3 had no stop codons and remained in frame with V and J, and every other rearrangement was called non-productive. CDR3 was defined according to IMGT convention as the region running from the second conserved V-encoded cysteine to the conserved J-encoded phenylalanine. The earlier analysis of about 500 of the donors excluded sequences that lacked an unambiguous match to a single V gene segment. An earlier analysis of almost 600 of the donors classified V segments as functional when productive rearrangements were above 56.7% and as segregating when the standard deviation between donors was above 5%. To diagnose cytomegalovirus status from the catalog of TCR beta chain sequences, a statistical classification framework was built. In a later analysis, TCR nucleotide sequences were compared against IMGT/GENE-DB human TR gene sequences so that V and J genes could be assigned. A later analysis assigned CDR3 sequences and most-parsimonious VDJ recombination scenarios with the TCRdist pipeline. In a later analysis, each TCR beta chain was defined by its CDR3 amino acid sequence together with its V-gene family, and reads lacking a unique V-gene family were excluded. To address suspected cross-contamination and a sequencing artifact, a later analysis removed approximately 590 highly shared, low-generation-probability nucleotide sequences. A later analysis calculated a clonal expansion index for each public chain from normalized within-repertoire ranks of inferred template counts. A later analysis computed generation probabilities with a VDJ recombination model fitted to out-of-frame rearrangements, and checked the results against IGoR. A later analysis scored TCR-TCR, TCR-HLA and TCR-CMV co-occurrence with hypergeometric tests, applying a repertoire-size bias correction to TCR pairs. To estimate false discovery rates, a later analysis permuted the HLA or CMV assignments 20 times. In a later analysis, co-occurring TCRs were grouped using DBSCAN, with TCRdist sequence similarity added in when clustering inside HLA-allele-positive subsets. Repertoires with fewer than 30,000 or more than 120,000 public chains, plus five repertoires with anomalous nucleotide sharing, were excluded from co-occurrence clustering. Not all clones reach the TCRdb copy of this immuneACCESS table, which keeps in-frame sequences only. Checked studies attribute under half of the gap to unresolved V genes and leave the rest unexplained. V, J and clone size reflect that table, while D and trimming were determined from the DNA. For this sample there are some 180,000 clones; around 73% appear just once. Approximately 3% of the sample is in the top ten clones.

This sequence was found in a woman aged 25 to 45 in good health and CMV-seronegative. Sequencing was done on a sample of PBMCs. In this chain, TRBV5-1 is recombined with TRBJ2-5; possibly the D gene is TRBD2, per 5 matching bases. The CDR3 here reads CASSLVGGLRETQYF. The nucleotide sequence is TGCGCCAGCAGCTTGGTGGGCGGGTTAAGGGAGACCCAGTACTTC.